Listed below are T cell receptor beta chains from one sample, sequenced in a study of blood T cell repertoires in COVID-19. Sequenced by immunoSEQ multiplex PCR; TCRdb stores in-frame clones only, minus some. The sample comprises tens of thousands of clones, about 74% of which are singletons, and around 2.6% rests with the top ten. Material: peripheral blood. All receptors derive from a human donor with acute or convalescent COVID-19. The donor label of this sample is uncertain. The CDR3 runs from the conserved cysteine through the conserved F or W. A D gene is named only where the DNA matches it firmly. Where a row states a size, it is once, few, many or the class of an expanded clone; other rows omit it.

V gene	clone size	J gene	D gene	CDR3 protein	CDR3 DNA
TRBV25-1	-	TRBJ1-5	-	CASSEPGNNQPQHF	TGTGCCAGCAGTGAACCGGGAAACAATCAGCCCCAGCATTTT
TRBV19	few	TRBJ1-6	TRBD1	CASSRRGQESSYNSPLHF	TGTGCCAGTAGTCGCCGGGGACAGGAGAGCTCCTATAATTCACCCCTCCACTTT
TRBV7-8	-	TRBJ2-2	TRBD2	CASSFRGTSGLSNTGELFF	TGTGCCAGCAGCTTCCGAGGGACTAGCGGGCTCTCGAACACCGGGGAGCTGTTTTTT
TRBV19	once	TRBJ2-5	TRBD2	CASSSPRASGSGRETQYF	TGTGCCAGTAGTTCACCCCGGGCTAGCGGCAGCGGACGAGAGACCCAGTACTTC
TRBV3-1/TRBV3-2	-	TRBJ1-1	-	CASSAQRGYTEAFF	TGTGCCAGCAGCGCCCAGAGAGGCTACACTGAAGCTTTCTTT
TRBV5-1	few	TRBJ2-3	TRBD1	CASSRGQGVSTDTQYF	TGCGCCAGCAGCCGCGGACAGGGGGTGAGCACAGATACGCAGTATTTT
TRBV4-3	-	TRBJ1-1	-	CASSQAGGQIDTEAFF	TGCGCCAGCAGCCAAGCCGGCGGGCAGATAGACACTGAAGCTTTCTTT
TRBV15	once	TRBJ1-1	-	CATSRGRDFEAFF	TGTGCCACCAGCAGAGGTAGGGACTTTGAAGCTTTCTTT
TRBV7-9	-	TRBJ1-1	-	CASSRPTITEAFF	TGTGCCAGCAGCCGGCCGACAATCACTGAAGCTTTCTTT
TRBV7-2	-	TRBJ2-1	-	CASSPPGNLAYNEQFF	TGTGCCAGCAGCCCCCCTGGTAACCTAGCCTACAATGAGCAGTTCTTC
TRBV4-1	few	TRBJ1-1	-	CASSPWGGTEAFF	TGCGCCAGCAGCCCGTGGGGGGGCACTGAAGCTTTCTTT
TRBV28	-	TRBJ2-1	TRBD2	CASSLIRDYHEQFF	TGTGCCAGCAGTTTAATCCGGGACTACCATGAGCAGTTCTTC
TRBV12-3/TRBV12-4	-	TRBJ2-7	TRBD1	CASKRDREYEQYF	TGTGCCAGCAAAAGGGACAGGGAGTACGAGCAGTACTTC
TRBV19	-	TRBJ2-2	TRBD1	CASVGDRNTGELFF	TGTGCCAGTGTGGGGGACAGGAACACCGGGGAGCTGTTTTTT
TRBV5-1	once	TRBJ2-2	TRBD2	CASSLVPSGSVDTGELFF	TGCGCCAGCAGCTTGGTTCCTAGCGGGAGCGTAGACACCGGGGAGCTGTTTTTT
TRBV5-6	once	TRBJ1-4	-	CASSLAAGEDEKLFF	TGTGCCAGCAGCTTGGCAGCCGGCGAGGATGAAAAACTGTTTTTT
TRBV5-1	-	TRBJ1-5	-	CASSLDGNQPQHF	TGCGCCAGCAGCTTGGACGGGAATCAGCCCCAGCATTTT
TRBV5-5	-	TRBJ1-2	-	CASSVDTNYGYTF	TGTGCCAGCAGCGTGGACACTAACTATGGCTACACCTTC
TRBV28	-	TRBJ2-1	TRBD2	CASRPMGGNEQFF	TGTGCCAGCAGGCCCATGGGAGGGAATGAGCAGTTCTTC
TRBV2	few	TRBJ2-5	TRBD1	CASSGTGGYSIVQYF	TGTGCCAGCAGTGGGACAGGGGGATACTCGATCGTCCAGTACTTC
TRBV3-1/TRBV3-2	few	TRBJ2-1	-	CASSRQGEQFF	TGTGCCAGCAGCCGTCAGGGTGAGCAGTTCTTC
TRBV5-1	-	TRBJ2-2	-	CASKDSRSNTGELFF	TGCGCCAGCAAGGACAGCCGATCGAACACCGGGGAGCTGTTTTTT
TRBV10-3	-	TRBJ1-4	-	CAIGGADNEKLFF	TGTGCCATCGGGGGGGCTGATAATGAAAAACTGTTTTTT
TRBV7-2	few	TRBJ2-2	-	CASRRQANTGELFF	TGTGCCAGCAGAAGACAGGCGAACACCGGGGAGCTGTTTTTT
TRBV18	-	TRBJ2-1	TRBD1	CASSQDRVVHDEQFF	TGTGCCAGCTCACAAGACAGGGTCGTTCACGATGAGCAGTTCTTC
TRBV18	once	TRBJ1-1	-	CASSRGKDTEAFF	TGTGCCAGCAGCAGGGGTAAGGACACTGAAGCTTTCTTT
TRBV18	-	TRBJ1-4	-	CASSPEPATNEKLFF	TGTGCCAGCTCACCCGAGCCTGCAACTAATGAAAAACTGTTTTTT